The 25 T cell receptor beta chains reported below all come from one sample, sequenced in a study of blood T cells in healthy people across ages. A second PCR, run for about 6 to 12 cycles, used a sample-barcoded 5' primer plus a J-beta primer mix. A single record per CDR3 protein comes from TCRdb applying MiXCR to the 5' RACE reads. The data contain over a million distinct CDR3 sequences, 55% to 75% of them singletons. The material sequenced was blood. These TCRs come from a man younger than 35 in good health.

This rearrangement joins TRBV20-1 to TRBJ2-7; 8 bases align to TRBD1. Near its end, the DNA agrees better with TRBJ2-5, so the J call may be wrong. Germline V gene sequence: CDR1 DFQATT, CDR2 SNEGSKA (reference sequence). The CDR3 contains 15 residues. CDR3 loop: CSASTQTGVWETQYF. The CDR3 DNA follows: TGCAGTGCTAGCACCCAGACAGGGGTTTGGGAGACCCAGTACTTC.

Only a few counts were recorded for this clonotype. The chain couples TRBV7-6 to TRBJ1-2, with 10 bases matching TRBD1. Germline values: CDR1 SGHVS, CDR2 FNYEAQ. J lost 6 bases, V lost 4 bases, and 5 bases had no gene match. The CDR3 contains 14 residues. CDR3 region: CASSSRDRGNGYTF. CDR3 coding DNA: TGTGCCAGCAGCTCCCGGGACAGGGGTAATGGCTACACCTTC.

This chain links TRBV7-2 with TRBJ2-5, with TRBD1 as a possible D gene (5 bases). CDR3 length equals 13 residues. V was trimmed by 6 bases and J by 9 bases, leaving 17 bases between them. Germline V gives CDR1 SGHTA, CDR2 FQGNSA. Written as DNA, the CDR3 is TGTGCCAGCAGTTTTCCAAGCAAAGGGGCCCAGTACTTC. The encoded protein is CASSFPSKGAQYF.

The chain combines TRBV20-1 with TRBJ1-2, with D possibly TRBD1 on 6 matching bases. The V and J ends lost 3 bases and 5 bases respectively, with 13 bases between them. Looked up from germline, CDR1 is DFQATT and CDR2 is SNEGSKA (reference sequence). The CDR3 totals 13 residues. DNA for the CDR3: TGCAGTGCTAGTCGGACAGATTCTTATGGCTACACCTTC. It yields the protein CSASRTDSYGYTF.

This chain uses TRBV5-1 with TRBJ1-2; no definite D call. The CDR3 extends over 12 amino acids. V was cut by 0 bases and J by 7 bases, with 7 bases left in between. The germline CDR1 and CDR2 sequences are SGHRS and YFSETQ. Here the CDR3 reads CASSLEGLGYTF. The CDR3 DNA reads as TGCGCCAGCAGCTTGGAGGGTCTTGGCTACACCTTC.

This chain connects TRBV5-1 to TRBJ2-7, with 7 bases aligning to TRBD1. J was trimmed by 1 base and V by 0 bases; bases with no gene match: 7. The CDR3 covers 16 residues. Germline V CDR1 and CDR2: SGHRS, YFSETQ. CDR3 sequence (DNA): TGCGCCAGCAGCTTGGCTGTCAGGGGGATATCCTACGAGCAGTACTTC. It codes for CASSLAVRGISYEQYF.

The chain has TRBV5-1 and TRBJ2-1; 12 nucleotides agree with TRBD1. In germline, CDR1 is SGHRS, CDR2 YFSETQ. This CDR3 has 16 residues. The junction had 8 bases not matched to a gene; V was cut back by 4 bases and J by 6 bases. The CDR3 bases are TGCGCCAGCAGCCGGGGGACAGGGGGCGCGGTCAATGAGCAGTTCTTC. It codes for CASSRGTGGAVNEQFF.

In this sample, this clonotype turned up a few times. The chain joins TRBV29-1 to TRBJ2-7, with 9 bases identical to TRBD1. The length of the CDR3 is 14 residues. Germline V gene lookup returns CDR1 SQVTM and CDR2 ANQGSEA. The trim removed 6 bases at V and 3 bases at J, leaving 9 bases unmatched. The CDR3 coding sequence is TGCAGCGTCTTCACACCGGGACAGGGCTACGAGCAGTACTTC. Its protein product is CSVFTPGQGYEQYF.

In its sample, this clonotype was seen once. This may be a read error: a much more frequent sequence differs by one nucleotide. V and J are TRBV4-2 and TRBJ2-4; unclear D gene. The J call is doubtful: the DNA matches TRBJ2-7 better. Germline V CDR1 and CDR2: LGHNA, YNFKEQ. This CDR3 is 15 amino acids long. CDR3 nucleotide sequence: TGTGCCAGCAGCCAAGACCCAGGTCCCCCCTACGAGCAGTACTTC. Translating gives CASSQDPGPPYEQYF.

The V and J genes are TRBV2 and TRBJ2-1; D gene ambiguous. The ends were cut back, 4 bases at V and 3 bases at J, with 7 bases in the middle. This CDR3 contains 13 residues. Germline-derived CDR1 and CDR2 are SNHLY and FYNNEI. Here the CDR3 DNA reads TGTGCCAGCAGTGCTGATGGCTACAATGAGCAGTTCTTC. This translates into CASSADGYNEQFF.

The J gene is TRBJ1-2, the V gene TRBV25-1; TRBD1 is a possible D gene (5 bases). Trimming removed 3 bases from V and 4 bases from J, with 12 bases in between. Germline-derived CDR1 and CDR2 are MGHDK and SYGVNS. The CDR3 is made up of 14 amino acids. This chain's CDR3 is CASSDAWTPYGYTF. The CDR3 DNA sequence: TGTGCCAGCAGTGATGCTTGGACACCCTATGGCTACACCTTC.

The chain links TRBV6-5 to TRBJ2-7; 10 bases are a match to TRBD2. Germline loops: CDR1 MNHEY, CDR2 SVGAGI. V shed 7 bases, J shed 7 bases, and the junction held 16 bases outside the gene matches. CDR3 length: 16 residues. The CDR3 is CASTQSDGAGGTEQYF. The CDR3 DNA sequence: TGTGCCAGCACCCAATCGGACGGAGCGGGGGGGACAGAGCAGTACTTC.

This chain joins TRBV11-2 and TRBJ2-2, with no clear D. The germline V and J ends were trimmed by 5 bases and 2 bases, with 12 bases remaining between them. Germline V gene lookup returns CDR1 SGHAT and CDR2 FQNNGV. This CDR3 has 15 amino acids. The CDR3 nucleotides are TGTGCCAGCAGCCAAACGACCGAAAACACCGGGGAGCTGTTTTTT. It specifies CASSQTTENTGELFF.

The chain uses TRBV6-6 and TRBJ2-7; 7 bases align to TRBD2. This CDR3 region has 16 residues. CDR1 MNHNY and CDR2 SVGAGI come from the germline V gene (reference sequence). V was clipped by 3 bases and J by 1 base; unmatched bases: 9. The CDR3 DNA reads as TGTGCCAGCAGTTATGGGGAGCGGGAAGGTTCCTACGAGCAGTACTTC. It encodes CASSYGEREGSYEQYF.

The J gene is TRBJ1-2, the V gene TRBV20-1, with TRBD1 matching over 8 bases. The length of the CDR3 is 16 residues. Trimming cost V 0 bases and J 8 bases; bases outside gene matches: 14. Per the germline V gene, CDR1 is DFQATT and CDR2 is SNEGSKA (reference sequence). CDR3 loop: CSARDAGGMGVRGYTF. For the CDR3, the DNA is TGCAGTGCTAGAGATGCAGGGGGCATGGGAGTGAGGGGCTACACCTTC.

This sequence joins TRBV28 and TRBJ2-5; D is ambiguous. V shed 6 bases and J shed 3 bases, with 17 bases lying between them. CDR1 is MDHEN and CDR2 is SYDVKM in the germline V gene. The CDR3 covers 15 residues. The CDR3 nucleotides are TGTGCCAGCAGCCCCCTTTGGGTAGAAGAAGAGACCCAGTACTTC. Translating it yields CASSPLWVEEETQYF.

The CDR3 sequence: CASSEDRANTGELFF. CDR3 bases: TGCGCCAGCAGCGAGGACAGGGCGAACACCGGGGAGCTGTTTTTT. The gene calls are TRBV4-1 and TRBJ2-2; TRBD1 matches at 8 bases. This CDR3 contains 15 residues. Losses at the gene ends were 5 bases for V and 0 bases for J; bases not matched to a gene: 2. Per germline, CDR1 MGHRA and CDR2 YSYEKL.

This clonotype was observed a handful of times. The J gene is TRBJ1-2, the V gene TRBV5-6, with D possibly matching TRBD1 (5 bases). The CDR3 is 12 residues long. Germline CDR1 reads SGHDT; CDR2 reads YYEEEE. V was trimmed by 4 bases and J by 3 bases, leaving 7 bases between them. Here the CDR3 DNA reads TGTGCCAGCAGCGAACAGGACTATGGCTACACCTTC. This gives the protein CASSEQDYGYTF.

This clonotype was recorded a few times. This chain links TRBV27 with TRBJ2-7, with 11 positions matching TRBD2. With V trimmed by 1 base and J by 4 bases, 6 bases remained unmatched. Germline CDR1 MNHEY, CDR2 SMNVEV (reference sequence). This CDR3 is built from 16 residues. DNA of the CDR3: TGTGCCAGCAGTTTATTAGCGGGAGGGCCCTCTTACGAGCAGTACTTC. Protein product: CASSLLAGGPSYEQYF.

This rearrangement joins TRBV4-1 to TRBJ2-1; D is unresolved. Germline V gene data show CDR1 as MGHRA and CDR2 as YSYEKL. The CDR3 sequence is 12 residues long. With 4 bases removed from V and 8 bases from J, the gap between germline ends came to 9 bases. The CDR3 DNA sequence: TGCGCCAGCAGCCCCGTGGGCGATGAGCAGTTCTTC. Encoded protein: CASSPVGDEQFF.

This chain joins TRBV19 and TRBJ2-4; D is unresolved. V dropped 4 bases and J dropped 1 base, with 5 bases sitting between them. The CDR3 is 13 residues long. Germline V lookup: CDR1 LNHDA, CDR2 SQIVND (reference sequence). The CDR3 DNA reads TGTGCCAGTAGTAACTGGGCCAAAAACATTCAGTACTTC. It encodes CASSNWAKNIQYF.

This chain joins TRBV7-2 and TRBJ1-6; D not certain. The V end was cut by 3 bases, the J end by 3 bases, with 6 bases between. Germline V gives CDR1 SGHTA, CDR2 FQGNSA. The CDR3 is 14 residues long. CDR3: CASSFGDYNSPLHF. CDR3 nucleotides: TGTGCCAGCAGCTTTGGTGACTATAATTCACCCCTCCACTTT. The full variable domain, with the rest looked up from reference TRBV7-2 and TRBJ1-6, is GAGVSQSPSNKVTEKGKDVELRCDPISGHTALYWYRQSLGQGLEFLIYFQGNSAPDKSGLPSDRFSAERTGGSVSTLTIQRTQQEDSAVYLCASSFGDYNSPLHFGNGTRLTVT.

The CDR3 spells CASFGGQGLPQPQHF. Written as DNA, the CDR3 is TGTGCCAGCTTTGGGGGGCAGGGACTACCACAGCCCCAGCATTTT. This sequence joins TRBV7-8 and TRBJ1-5, with a weak D call TRBD1 (6 bases). Germline V lookup: CDR1 SGHVS, CDR2 FQNEAQ. The germline V and J ends were trimmed by 8 bases and 7 bases, with 21 bases remaining between them. The CDR3 extends over 15 amino acids.

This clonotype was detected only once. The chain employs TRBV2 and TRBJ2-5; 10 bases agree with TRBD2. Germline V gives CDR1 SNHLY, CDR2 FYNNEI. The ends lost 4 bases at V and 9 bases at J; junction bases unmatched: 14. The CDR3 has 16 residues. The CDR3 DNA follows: TGTGCCAGCAGTGCAGGGACTAGCGAAGTGGAGGAGGCCCAGTACTTC. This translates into CASSAGTSEVEEAQYF. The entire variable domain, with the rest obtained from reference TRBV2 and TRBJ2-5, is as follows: EPEVTQTPSHQVTQMGQEVILRCVPISNHLYFYWYRQILGQKVEFLVSFYNNEISEKSEIFDDQFSVERPDGSNFTLKIRSTKLEDSAMYFCASSAGTSEVEEAQYFGPGTRLLVL.

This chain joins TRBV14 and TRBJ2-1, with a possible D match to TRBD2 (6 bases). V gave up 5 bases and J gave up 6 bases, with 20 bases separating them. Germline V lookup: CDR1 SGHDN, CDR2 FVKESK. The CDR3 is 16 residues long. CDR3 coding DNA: TGTGCCAGCAGCTTACTAGCACCGGGAGTCGGCAATGAGCAGTTCTTC. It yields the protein CASSLLAPGVGNEQFF.